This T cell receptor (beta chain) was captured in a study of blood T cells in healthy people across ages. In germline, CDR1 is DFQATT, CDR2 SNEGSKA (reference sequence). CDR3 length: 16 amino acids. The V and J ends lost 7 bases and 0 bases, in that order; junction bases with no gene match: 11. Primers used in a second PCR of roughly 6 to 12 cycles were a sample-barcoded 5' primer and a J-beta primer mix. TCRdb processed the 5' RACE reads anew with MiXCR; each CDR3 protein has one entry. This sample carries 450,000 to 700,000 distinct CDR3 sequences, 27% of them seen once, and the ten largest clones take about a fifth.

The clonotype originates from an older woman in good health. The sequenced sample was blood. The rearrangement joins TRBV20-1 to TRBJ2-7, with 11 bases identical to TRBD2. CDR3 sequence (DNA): TGCAGTGTCATAGGTCCGACTAGCGGGGTCTCCTACGAGCAGTACTTC. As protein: CSVIGPTSGVSYEQYF.